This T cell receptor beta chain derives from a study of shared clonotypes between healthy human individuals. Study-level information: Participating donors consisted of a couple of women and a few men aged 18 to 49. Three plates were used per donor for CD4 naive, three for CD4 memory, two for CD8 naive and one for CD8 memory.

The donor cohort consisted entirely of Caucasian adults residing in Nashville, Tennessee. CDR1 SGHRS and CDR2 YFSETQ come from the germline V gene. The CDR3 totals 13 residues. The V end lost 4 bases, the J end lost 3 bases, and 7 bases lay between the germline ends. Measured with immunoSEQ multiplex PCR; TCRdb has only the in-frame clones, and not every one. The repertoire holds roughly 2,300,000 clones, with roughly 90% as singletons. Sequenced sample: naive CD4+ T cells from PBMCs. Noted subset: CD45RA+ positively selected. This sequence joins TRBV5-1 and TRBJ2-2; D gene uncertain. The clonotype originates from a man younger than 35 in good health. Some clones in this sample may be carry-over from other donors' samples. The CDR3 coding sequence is TGCGCCAGCAGCCCAAGGGACACCGGGGAGCTGTTTTTT. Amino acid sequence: CASSPRDTGELFF.